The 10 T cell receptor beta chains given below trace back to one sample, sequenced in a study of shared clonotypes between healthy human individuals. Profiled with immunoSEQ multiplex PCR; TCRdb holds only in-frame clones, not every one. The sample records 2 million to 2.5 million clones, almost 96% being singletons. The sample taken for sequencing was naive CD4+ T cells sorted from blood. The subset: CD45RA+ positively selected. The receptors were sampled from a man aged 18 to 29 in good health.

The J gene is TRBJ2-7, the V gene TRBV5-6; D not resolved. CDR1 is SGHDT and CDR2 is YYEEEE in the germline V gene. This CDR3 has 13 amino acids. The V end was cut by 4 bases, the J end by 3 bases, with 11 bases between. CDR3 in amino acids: CASSAQVNYEQYF. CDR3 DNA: TGTGCCAGCAGCGCGCAGGTAAACTACGAGCAGTACTTC.

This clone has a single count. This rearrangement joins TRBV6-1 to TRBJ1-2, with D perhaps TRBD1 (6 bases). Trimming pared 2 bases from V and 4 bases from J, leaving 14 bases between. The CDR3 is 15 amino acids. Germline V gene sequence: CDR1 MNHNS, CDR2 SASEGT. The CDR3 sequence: CASSEIVGGSYGYTF. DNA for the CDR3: TGTGCCAGCAGTGAAATAGTAGGGGGAAGCTATGGCTACACCTTC.

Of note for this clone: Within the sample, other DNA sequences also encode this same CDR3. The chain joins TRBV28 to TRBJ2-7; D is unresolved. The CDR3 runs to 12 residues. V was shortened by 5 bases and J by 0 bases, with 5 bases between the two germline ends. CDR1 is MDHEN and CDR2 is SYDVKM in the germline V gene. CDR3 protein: CASSVLSYEQYF. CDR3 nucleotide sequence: TGTGCCAGCAGTGTACTCTCCTACGAGCAGTACTTC.

CDR3 sequence: CASSLELAGSAQYF. The CDR3, as DNA: TGTGCCAGCAGCTTAGAACTAGCGGGATCAGCGCAGTATTTT. V and J are TRBV7-2 and TRBJ2-3, with 10 bases that match TRBD2. Trimming removed 1 base from V and 10 bases from J; junction bases left unmatched: 5. This CDR3 has 14 amino acids. CDR1 is SGHTA, CDR2 FQGNSA, per germline.

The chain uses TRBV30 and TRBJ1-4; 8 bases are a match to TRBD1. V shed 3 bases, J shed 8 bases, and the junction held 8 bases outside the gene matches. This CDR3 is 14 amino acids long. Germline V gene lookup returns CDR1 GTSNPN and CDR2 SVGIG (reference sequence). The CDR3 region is CAWSRTGRREKLFF. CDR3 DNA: TGTGCCTGGAGCCGGACAGGGCGGAGGGAAAAACTGTTTTTT.

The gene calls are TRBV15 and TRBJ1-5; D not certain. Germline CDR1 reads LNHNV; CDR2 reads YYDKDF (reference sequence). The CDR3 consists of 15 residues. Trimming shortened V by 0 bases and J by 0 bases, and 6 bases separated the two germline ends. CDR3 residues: CATSRDQNSNQPQHF. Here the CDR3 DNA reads TGTGCCACCAGCAGAGATCAGAATAGCAATCAGCCCCAGCATTTT.

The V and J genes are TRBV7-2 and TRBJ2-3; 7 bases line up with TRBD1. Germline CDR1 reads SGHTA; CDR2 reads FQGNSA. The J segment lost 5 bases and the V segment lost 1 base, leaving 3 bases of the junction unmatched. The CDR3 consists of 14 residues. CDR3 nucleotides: TGTGCCAGCAGCTTAGAACAGGGGAGAGATACGCAGTATTTT. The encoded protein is CASSLEQGRDTQYF.

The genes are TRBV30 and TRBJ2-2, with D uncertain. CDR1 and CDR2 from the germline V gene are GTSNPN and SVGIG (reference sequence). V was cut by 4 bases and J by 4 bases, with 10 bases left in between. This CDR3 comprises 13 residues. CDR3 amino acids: CAWNILGTGELFF. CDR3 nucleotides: TGTGCCTGGAACATCCTAGGCACCGGGGAGCTGTTTTTT.

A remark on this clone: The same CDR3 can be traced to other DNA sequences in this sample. For the CDR3, the DNA is TGTGCCAGTAGTATAGACAGCGGAAACACCATATATTTT. It codes for CASSIDSGNTIYF. The chain links TRBV19 to TRBJ1-3; D is undetermined. Germline-derived CDR1 and CDR2 are LNHDA and SQIVND (reference sequence). V was clipped by 0 bases and J by 4 bases, with 4 bases between them. This CDR3 region has 13 residues.

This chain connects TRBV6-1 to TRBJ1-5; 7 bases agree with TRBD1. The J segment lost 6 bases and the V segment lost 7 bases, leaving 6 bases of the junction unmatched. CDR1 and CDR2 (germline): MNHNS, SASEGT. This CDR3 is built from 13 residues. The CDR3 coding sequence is TGTGCCAGCACCACAGGGGTTGCTCAGCCCCAGCATTTT. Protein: CASTTGVAQPQHF.